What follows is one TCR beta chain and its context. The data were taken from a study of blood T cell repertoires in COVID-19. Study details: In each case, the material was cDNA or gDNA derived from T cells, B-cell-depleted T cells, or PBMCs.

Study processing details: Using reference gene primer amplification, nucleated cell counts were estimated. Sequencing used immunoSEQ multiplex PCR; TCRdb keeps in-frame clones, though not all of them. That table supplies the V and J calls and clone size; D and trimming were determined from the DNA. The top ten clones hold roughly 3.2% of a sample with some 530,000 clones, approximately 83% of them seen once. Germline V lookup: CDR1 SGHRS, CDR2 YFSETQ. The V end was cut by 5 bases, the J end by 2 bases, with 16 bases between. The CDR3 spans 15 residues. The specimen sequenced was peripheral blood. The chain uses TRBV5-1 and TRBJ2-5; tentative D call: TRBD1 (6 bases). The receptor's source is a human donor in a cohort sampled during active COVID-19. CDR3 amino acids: CASRKQEGTQETQYF. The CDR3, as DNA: TGCGCCAGCAGGAAGCAAGAGGGGACACAAGAGACCCAGTACTTC.